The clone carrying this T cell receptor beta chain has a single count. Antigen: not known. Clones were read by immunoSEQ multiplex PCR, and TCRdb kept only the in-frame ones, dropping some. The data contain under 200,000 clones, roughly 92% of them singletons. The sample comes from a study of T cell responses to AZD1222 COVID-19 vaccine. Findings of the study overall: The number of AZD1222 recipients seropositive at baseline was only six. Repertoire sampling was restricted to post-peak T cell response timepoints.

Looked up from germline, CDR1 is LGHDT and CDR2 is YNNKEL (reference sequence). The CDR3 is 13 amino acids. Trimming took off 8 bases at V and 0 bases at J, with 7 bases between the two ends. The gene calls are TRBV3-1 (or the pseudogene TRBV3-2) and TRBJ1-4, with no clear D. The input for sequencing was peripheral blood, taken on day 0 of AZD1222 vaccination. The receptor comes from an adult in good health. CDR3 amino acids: CASGPATNEKLFF. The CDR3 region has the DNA TGTGCCAGCGGACCTGCAACTAATGAAAAACTGTTTTTT.